This T cell receptor (beta chain) was identified during a study of shared clonotypes between healthy human individuals. Study-wide points: Read depth was anticipated to influence clonotype sharing among donors. Between four donors, naive CD4 clonotypes were shared at a level of approximately 5%.

Original processing methods: ImmunoSEQ sequences covered only the junction and lacked quality scores; filtering therefore differed. The data were produced by immunoSEQ multiplex PCR, yet TCRdb's version contains in-frame clones alone and is incomplete. D and trimming were read from the DNA, whereas the V and J calls and clone size are those reported in that table. The sample lists approximately 2.1 million clones, 80% to 95% occurring once. A remark on this clone: As yet, its antigen is unknown.

This CDR3 region has 18 residues. V lost 2 bases to trimming and J lost 0 bases, with 17 bases between them. Germline values: CDR1 SGHTA, CDR2 FQGNSA. The rearrangement uses TRBV7-2 and TRBJ1-3; possible D gene TRBD1, 5 bases. Sequencing was done on a sample of naive CD4+ T cells from PBMCs. Noted subset: CD45RA+ positively selected. The TCR originated in a man aged 18 to 29 in good health. Some clones in this sample may be carry-over from other donors' samples. CDR3 loop: CASSLNLWTSSSGNTIYF. In nucleotides, the CDR3 is TGTGCCAGCAGCTTAAATTTGTGGACAAGCAGCTCTGGAAACACCATATATTTT.